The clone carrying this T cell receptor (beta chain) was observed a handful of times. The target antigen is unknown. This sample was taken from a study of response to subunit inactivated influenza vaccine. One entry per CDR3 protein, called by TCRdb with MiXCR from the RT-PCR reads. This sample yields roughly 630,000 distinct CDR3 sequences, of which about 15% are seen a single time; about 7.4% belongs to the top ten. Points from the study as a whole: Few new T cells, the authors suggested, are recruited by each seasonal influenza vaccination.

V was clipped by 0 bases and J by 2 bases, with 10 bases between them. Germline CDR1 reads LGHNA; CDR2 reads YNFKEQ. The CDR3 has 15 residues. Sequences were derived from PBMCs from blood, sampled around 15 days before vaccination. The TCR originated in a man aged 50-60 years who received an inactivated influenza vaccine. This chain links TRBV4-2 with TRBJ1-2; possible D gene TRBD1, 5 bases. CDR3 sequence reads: CASSQDTGLNYGYTF. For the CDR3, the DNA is TGTGCCAGCAGCCAAGATACAGGATTGAACTATGGCTACACCTTC.